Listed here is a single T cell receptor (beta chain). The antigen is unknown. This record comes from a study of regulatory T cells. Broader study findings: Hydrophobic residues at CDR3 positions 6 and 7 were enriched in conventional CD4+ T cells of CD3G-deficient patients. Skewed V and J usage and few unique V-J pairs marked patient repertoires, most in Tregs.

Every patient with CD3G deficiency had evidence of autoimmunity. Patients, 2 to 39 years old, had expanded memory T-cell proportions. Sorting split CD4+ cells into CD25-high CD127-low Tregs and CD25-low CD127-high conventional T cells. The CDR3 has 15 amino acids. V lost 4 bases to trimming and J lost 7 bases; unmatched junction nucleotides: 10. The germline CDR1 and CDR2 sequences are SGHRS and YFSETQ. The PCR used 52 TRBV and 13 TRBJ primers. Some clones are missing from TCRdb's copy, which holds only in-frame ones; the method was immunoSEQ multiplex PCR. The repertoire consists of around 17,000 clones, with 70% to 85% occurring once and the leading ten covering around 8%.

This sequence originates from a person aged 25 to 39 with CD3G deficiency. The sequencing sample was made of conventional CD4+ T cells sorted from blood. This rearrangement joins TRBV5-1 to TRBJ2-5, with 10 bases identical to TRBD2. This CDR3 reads CASSHSSGGAVTQYF. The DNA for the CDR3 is TGCGCCAGCAGCCACTCGAGCGGGGGGGCCGTGACCCAGTACTTC.